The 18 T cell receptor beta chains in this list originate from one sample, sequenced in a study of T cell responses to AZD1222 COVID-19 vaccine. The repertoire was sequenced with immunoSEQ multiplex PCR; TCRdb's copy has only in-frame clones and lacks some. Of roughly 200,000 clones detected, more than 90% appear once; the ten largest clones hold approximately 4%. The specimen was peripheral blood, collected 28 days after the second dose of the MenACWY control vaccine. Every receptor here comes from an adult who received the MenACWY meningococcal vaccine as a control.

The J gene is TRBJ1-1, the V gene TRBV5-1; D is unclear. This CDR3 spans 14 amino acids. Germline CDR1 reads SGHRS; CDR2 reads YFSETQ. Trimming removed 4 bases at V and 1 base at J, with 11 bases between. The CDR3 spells CASSPPNPNTEAFF. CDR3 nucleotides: TGCGCCAGCAGCCCACCGAACCCGAACACTGAAGCTTTCTTT.

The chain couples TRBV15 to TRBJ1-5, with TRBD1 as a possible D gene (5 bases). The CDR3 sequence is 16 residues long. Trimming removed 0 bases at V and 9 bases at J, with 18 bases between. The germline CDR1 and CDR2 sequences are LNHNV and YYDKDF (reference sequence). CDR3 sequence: CATSRDLITSGTPQHF. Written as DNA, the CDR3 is TGTGCCACCAGCAGAGATTTAATAACATCCGGGACGCCCCAGCATTTT.

CDR3 nucleotides: TGTGCCAGCAGCTTCGGCGGAGCGGGCTACGAGCAGTACTTC. Protein sequence: CASSFGGAGYEQYF. The V and J genes are TRBV7-2 and TRBJ2-7; possible D gene TRBD2, 6 bases. V lost 3 bases and J 3 bases, leaving 12 bases between the germline ends. This CDR3 has 14 amino acids. Per the germline V gene, CDR1 is SGHTA and CDR2 is FQGNSA.

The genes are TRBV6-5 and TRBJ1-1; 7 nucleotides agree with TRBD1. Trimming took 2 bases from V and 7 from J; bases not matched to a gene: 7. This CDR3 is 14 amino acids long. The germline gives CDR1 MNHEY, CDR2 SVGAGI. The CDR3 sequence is CASSYGDREFEAFF. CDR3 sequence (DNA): TGTGCCAGCAGTTACGGGGACAGAGAGTTTGAAGCTTTCTTT.

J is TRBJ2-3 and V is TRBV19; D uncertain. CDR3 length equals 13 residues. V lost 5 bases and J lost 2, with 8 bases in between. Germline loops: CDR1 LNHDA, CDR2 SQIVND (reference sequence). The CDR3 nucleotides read TGTGCCAGTAGTGCCCAGGTCACAGATACGCAGTATTTT. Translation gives CASSAQVTDTQYF.

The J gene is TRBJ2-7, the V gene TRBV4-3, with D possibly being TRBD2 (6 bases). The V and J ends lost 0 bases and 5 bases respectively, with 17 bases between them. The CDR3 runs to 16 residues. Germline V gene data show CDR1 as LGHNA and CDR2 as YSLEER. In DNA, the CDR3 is TGCGCCAGCAGCCAAGAACCCGCCTCCGGGAGTGACGAGCAGTACTTC. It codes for CASSQEPASGSDEQYF.

The CDR3 is CASSEPGTHPRDTQYF. CDR3 DNA sequence: TGTGCCAGCAGTGAACCCGGGACCCACCCCCGAGATACGCAGTATTTT. The J gene is TRBJ2-3, the V gene TRBV6-1; D possibly matches TRBD1 or TRBD2 (5 bases each). Trimming took 2 bases from V and 5 from J, leaving 17 bases between them. This CDR3 has 16 residues. Germline CDR1 and CDR2: MNHNS and SASEGT.

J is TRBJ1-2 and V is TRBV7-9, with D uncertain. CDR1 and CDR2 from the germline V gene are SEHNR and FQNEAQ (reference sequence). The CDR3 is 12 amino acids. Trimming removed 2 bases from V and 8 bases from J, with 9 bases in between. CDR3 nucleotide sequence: TGTGCCAGCAGCTTAAACAATCTGGGCTACACCTTC. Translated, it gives CASSLNNLGYTF.

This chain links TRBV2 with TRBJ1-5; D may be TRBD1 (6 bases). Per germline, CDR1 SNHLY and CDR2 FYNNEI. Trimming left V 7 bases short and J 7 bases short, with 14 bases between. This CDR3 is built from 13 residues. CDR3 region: CASNRDRIQPQHF. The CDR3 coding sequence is TGTGCCAGCAATCGTGACAGGATCCAGCCCCAGCATTTT.

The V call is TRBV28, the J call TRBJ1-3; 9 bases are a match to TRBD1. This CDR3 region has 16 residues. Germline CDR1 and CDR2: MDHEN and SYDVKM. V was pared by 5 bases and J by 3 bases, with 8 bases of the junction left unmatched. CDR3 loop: CASSVPQGANGNTIYF. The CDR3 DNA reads TGTGCCAGCAGTGTTCCACAGGGGGCGAATGGAAACACCATATATTTT. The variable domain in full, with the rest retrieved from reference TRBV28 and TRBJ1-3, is DVKVTQSSRYLVKRTGEKVFLECVQDMDHENMFWYRQDPGLGLRLIYFSYDVKMKEKGDIPEGYSVSREKKERFSLILESASTNQTSMYLCASSVPQGANGNTIYFGEGSWLTVV.

CDR3 protein: CASTALLGGNTIYF. The CDR3 coding sequence is TGTGCCAGCACCGCTTTACTGGGGGGGAACACCATATATTTT. The J gene is TRBJ1-3, the V gene TRBV6-5; weak D call: TRBD1 (5 bases). This CDR3 is 14 amino acids long. CDR1 and CDR2 (germline): MNHEY, SVGAGI. V was cut by 7 bases and J by 7 bases, with 17 bases left in between.

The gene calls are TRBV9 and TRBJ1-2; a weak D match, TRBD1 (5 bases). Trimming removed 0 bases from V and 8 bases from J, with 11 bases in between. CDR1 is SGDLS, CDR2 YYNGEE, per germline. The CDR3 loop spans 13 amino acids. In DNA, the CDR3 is TGTGCCAGCAGCGTAGATGGGGCGAGGGGCTACACCTTC. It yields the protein CASSVDGARGYTF.

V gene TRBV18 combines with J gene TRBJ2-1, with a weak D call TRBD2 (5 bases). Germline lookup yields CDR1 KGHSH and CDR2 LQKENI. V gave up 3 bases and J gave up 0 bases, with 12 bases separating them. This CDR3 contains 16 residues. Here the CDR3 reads CASSPQRKYSYNEQFF. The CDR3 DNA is TGTGCCAGCTCACCCCAGCGGAAATACTCCTACAATGAGCAGTTCTTC.

The CDR3 spells CAISATNSNTGELFF. CDR3 nucleotide sequence: TGTGCCATCAGTGCGACTAATTCGAACACCGGGGAGCTGTTTTTT. The genes are TRBV10-3 and TRBJ2-2; perhaps TRBD2 as D (5 bases). V was trimmed by 4 bases and J by 0 bases, leaving 9 bases between them. Germline CDR1 and CDR2: ENHRY and SYGVKD. The CDR3 is made up of 15 amino acids.

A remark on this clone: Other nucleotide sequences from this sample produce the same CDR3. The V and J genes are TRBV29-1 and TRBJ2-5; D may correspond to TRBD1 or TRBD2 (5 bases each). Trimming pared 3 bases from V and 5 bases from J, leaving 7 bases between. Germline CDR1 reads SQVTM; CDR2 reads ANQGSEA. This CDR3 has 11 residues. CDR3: CSVERGETQYF. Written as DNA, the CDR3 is TGCAGCGTTGAGAGGGGCGAGACCCAGTACTTC.

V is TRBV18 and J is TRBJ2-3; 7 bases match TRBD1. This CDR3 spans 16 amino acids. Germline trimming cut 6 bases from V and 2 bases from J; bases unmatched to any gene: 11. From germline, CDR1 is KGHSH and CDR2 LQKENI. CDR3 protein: CASSSTRDRITDTQYF. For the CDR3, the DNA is TGTGCCAGCTCCTCGACTCGGGACAGAATCACAGATACGCAGTATTTT. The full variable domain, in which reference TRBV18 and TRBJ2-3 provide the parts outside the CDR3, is NAGVMQNPRHLVRRRGQEARLRCSPMKGHSHVYWYRQLPEEGLKFMVYLQKENIIDESGMPKERFSAEFPKEGPSILRIQQVVRGDSAAYFCASSSTRDRITDTQYFGPGTRLTVL.

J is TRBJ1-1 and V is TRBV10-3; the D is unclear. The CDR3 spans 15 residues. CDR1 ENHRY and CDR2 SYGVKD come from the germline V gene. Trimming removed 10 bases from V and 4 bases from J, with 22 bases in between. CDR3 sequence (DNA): TGTGCCACCAAAAGTAGAGAGGCGTTGGGCACTGAAGCTTTCTTT. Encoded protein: CATKSREALGTEAFF.

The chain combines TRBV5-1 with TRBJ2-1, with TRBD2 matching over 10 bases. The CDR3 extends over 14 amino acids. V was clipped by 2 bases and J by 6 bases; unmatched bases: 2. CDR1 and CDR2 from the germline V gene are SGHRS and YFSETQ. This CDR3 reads CASSLPSGSNEQFF. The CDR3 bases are TGCGCCAGCAGCTTACCTAGCGGGAGCAATGAGCAGTTCTTC.